Listed here are 7 T cell receptor beta chains from one sample, sequenced in a study of shared clonotypes between healthy human individuals. TCRdb's copy holds only in-frame clones and misses some; the assay was immunoSEQ multiplex PCR. The table shows approximately 980,000 clones, with about 80% occurring only once. Specimen: memory CD4+ T cells sorted from blood. Described subset: CD45RA-negative fraction. The receptors derive from a man aged 18 to 30 in good health.

The CDR3 nucleotides are TGCGCCAGCGGTTACGTGGGACAGCCCCAGCATTTT. Amino acids: CASGYVGQPQHF. The gene calls are TRBV10-2 and TRBJ1-5; no definite D call. The V and J ends lost 8 bases and 7 bases respectively, with 12 bases between them. This CDR3 is 12 amino acids long. The V gene's germline CDR1 is WSHSY and CDR2 SAAADI.

This CDR3 reads CASSHPEVSGEQYF. The DNA for the CDR3 is TGTGCCAGCAGCCACCCGGAGGTGTCAGGCGAGCAGTACTTC. The V gene is TRBV6-5, the J gene TRBJ2-7, with TRBD2 as a possible D gene (5 bases). The CDR3 is made up of 14 amino acids. Trimming cost V 6 bases and J 6 bases, with 18 bases left between them. Germline V gene data show CDR1 as MNHEY and CDR2 as SVGAGI.

The CDR3 DNA reads as TGTGCCAGCAGCTTAATGGAGAACACTGAAGCTTTCTTT. It specifies CASSLMENTEAFF. The chain couples TRBV7-6 to TRBJ1-1; D not resolved. Germline values: CDR1 SGHVS, CDR2 FNYEAQ. The CDR3 runs 13 residues. Trimming removed 2 bases from V and 1 base from J, with 5 bases in between. The variable domain in full, completed from reference TRBV7-6 and TRBJ1-1, reads GAGVSQSPRYKVTKRGQDVALRCDPISGHVSLYWYRQALGQGPEFLTYFNYEAQQDKSGLPNDRFSAERPEGSISTLTIQRTEQRDSAMYRCASSLMENTEAFFGQGTRLTVV.

This clone was observed a handful of times. This sequence joins TRBV18 and TRBJ1-6; D gene uncertain. There are 14 residues in the CDR3. CDR1 is KGHSH and CDR2 is LQKENI in the germline V gene. V lost 2 bases and J 7 bases, leaving 9 bases between the germline ends. CDR3 coding DNA: TGTGCCAGCTCACCAGTGGTTGGAAATTCACCCCTCCACTTT. Its protein product is CASSPVVGNSPLHF.

Written as DNA, the CDR3 is TGTGCCAGCAGTTCTCGGGCCGATCCCTCCTACAATGAGCAGTTCTTC. It specifies CASSSRADPSYNEQFF. This chain links TRBV6-5 with TRBJ2-1; the D is unclear. From germline, CDR1 is MNHEY and CDR2 SVGAGI. V lost 4 bases and J lost 0, with 13 bases in between. The CDR3 is 16 residues long.

V gene TRBV10-3 combines with J gene TRBJ1-1; D is undetermined. Between the trimmed V and J ends, which lost 5 bases and 0 bases, there was a span of 16 bases. Germline V lookup: CDR1 ENHRY, CDR2 SYGVKD. The CDR3 runs to 16 residues. The CDR3 nucleotides are TGTGCCATCAGTAGATCGATGGGCGCTATGAACACTGAAGCTTTCTTT. Its protein product is CAISRSMGAMNTEAFF.

This chain links TRBV4-1 with TRBJ2-7, with 7 bases aligning to TRBD1. The CDR3 runs to 13 residues. The V segment lost 9 bases and the J segment 3 bases; nucleotides outside the gene matches: 8. CDR1 and CDR2 (germline): MGHRA, YSYEKL. Written as DNA, the CDR3 is TGCGCCAGTTCGACAGGGACGGGCTACGAGCAGTACTTC. Translated, it gives CASSTGTGYEQYF.